This T cell receptor (beta chain) was captured by sequencing in a study of OX40 agonist ivuxolimab in advanced cancers. TCRdb's table, derived via immunoSEQ multiplex PCR, lists solely in-frame clones and lacks some. The sample shows nearly 80,000 clones, roughly 81% of them seen only once. CDR3 length: 14 residues. The germline V gene has CDR1 PRHDT and CDR2 FYEKMQ (reference sequence). The V end lost 4 bases, the J end lost 4 bases, and 14 bases lay between the germline ends. Blood was sampled at baseline, cycle 4 day 1, and cycle 7 day 1. The specimen was CD4+ or CD8+ T cells sorted from blood, collected in a trial of the OX40 agonist ivuxolimab. The chain is built from TRBV13 and TRBJ2-7; no firm D call. The source of this sequence is an adult with an advanced solid tumor such as melanoma, head and neck, liver or kidney cancer. CDR3 amino acids: CASSSWHSEYEQYF. The CDR3 region has the DNA TGTGCCAGCAGCTCCTGGCACAGCGAATACGAGCAGTACTTC. Complete variable domain (other parts from reference TRBV13 and TRBJ2-7): AAGVIQSPRHLIKEKRETATLKCYPIPRHDTVYWYQQGPGQDPQFLISFYEKMQSDKGSIPDRFSAQQFSDYHSELNMSSLELGDSALYFCASSSWHSEYEQYFGPGTRLTVT.